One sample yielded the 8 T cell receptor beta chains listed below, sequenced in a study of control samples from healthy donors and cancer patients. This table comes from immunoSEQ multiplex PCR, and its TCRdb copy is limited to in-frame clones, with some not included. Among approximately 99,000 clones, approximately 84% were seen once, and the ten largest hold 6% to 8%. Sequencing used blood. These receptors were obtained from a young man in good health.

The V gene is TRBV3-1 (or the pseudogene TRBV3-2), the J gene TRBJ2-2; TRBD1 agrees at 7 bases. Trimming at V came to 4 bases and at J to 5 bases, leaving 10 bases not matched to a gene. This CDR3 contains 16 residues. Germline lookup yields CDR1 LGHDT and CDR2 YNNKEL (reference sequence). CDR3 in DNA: TGTGCCAGCAGCCCCTCTAAGACAGGGAAAACCGGGGAGCTGTTTTTT. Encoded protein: CASSPSKTGKTGELFF.

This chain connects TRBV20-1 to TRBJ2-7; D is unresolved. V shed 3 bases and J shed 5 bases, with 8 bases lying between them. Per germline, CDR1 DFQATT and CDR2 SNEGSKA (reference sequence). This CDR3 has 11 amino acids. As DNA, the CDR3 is TGCAGTGCTAGCAGGTTAGACGAGCAGTACGTC. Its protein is CSASRLDEQYV.

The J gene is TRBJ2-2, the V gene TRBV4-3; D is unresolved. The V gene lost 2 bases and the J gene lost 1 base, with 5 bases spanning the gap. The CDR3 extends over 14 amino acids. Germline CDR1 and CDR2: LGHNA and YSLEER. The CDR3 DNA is TGCGCCAGCAGCCAATTCCTGAACACCGGGGAGCTGTTTTTT. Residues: CASSQFLNTGELFF.

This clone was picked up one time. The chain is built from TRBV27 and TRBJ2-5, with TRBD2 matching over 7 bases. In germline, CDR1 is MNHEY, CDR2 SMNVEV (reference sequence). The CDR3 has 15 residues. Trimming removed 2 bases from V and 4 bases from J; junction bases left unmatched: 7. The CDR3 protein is CASSLLLAPRETQYF. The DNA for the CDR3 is TGTGCCAGCAGTTTACTACTAGCGCCCCGAGAGACCCAGTACTTC.

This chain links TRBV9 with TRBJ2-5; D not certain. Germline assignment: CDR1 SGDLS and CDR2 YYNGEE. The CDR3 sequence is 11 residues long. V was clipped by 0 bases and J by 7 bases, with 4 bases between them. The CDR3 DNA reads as TGTGCCAGCAGCGTAGAGGGGACCCAGTACTTC. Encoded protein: CASSVEGTQYF.

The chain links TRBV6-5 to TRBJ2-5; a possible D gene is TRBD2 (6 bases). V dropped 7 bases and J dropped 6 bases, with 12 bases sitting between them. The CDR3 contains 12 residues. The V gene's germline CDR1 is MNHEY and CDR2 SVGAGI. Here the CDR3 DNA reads TGTGCCAGCATGGGCCTAGCGAAGACCCAGTACTTC. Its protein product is CASMGLAKTQYF.

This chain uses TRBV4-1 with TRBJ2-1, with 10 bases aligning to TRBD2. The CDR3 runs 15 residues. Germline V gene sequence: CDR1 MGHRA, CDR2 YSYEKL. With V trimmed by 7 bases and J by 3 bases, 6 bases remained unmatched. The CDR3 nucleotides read TGCGCCAGCACCAAGAGCGGGGGGGTCTACAATGAGCAGTTCTTC. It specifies CASTKSGGVYNEQFF.

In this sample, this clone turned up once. The CDR3 DNA reads TGTGCCAGCAGCCAAGATTTCGGAAAACTGTTTTTT. It encodes CASSQDFGKLFF. The chain carries TRBV14 and TRBJ1-4; D unresolved. V was trimmed by 0 bases and J by 10 bases, leaving 6 bases between them. CDR1 is SGHDN, CDR2 FVKESK, per germline. This CDR3 contains 12 residues.